Given below is one T cell receptor beta chain in context. Its antigen target is currently unknown. Base quality data are lacking; no much larger clone is found one base away. The data originate from a study of OX40 agonist ivuxolimab in advanced cancers. Regarding the research as a whole: Ivuxolimab was an agonistic, fully human IgG2 monoclonal antibody directed against OX40 (CD134), a costimulatory receptor. Intravenous ivuxolimab was administered to patients every 2 weeks at six dose levels: 0.01, 0.1, 0.3, 1.5, 3 and 10 mg/kg. Of the approximately 50 patients in dose escalation, about 20 had hepatocellular carcinoma, about 15 had melanoma, 9 had renal cell carcinoma and 9 had head and neck cancer. In the dose-escalation cohort, 65% to 90% of patients were male, and the mean age was approximately 60 years, with a range of roughly 23 to 85. Patients were allowed to have had prior anti-PD-1, anti-PD-L1 or anti-CTLA-4 therapy, and approximately 40% of the dose-escalation patients had previously received checkpoint inhibitors. Partial responses occurred in three dose-escalation patients: two with cutaneous melanoma and one with hepatocellular carcinoma. Peripheral TCRbeta sequencing aimed to test whether ivuxolimab altered TCR sequence diversity and caused clonal T-cell expansion. The paper covers the monotherapy dose-escalation part of the phase I ivuxolimab trial, which included N of about 50 patients.

The trial excluded patients who had a history of autoimmune disease or who were on systemic immunosuppression. In every dose cohort, peripheral blood was drawn for TCR sequencing at baseline, cycle 4 day 1, and cycle 7 day 1. Samples were obtained from an open-label, multicenter, first-in-human phase I dose-escalation trial of ivuxolimab. Adults with locally advanced or metastatic melanoma, renal cell, hepatocellular, or head and neck squamous cell carcinoma were enrolled in the trial. Before TCR sequencing, CD4+ and CD8+ T cells were separately sorted from peripheral blood. As encoded in the germline V gene (reference sequence), CDR1 is LNHDA while CDR2 is SQIVND. The junction shows trimming of 10 bases on V and 3 bases on J, and the gene matches do not reach 9 bases of it. Taken from cysteine to phenylalanine, the CDR3 has 13 residues. The CDR3 DNA has 39 bases and is translated from base 1. Genomic DNA was extracted from sorted cells for sequencing of the TCRbeta CDR3 region. The immunoSEQ Assay was used for sequencing of TCRbeta CDR3 regions. TCRdb mirrors the immuneACCESS table, restricted to in-frame sequences. Some clones are absent from its copies; in checked studies, under half trace to an unresolved V gene, and the reason for the others is unknown. The sample has fewer than 75,000 clones on record, more than 85% of them singletons. The ten largest clones take up 2.2% of the sample.

The paper's findings and limits, for the study overall: Which antigens the clonally expanded peripheral T cells were specific for was not determined. After ivuxolimab, CD8+ T cells had more expanded clones than CD4+ T cells on average. At doses of 0.1 to 3.0 mg/kg, clonal expansion of both CD4+ and CD8+ blood T cells was observed from baseline to week 6. In the 0.1-3.0 mg/kg groups, partial responders were among the patients with the lowest normalized peripheral clonal expansion, particularly in CD8+ T cells. Low levels of normalized T-cell clonal expansion were also seen in some patients who did not respond.

In this chain, TRBV19 is recombined with TRBJ2-7; 7 bases in the middle match TRBD1. This TCR was sampled from an adult with an advanced solid tumor such as melanoma, head and neck, liver or kidney cancer. The material was CD4+ or CD8+ T cells sorted from blood, obtained in a trial of the OX40 agonist ivuxolimab. The sequenced DNA: TGTGCCACTAGGGACAGTTCGATCTACGAGCAGTACTTC. It specifies CATRDSSIYEQYF.